This T cell receptor (beta chain) is drawn from a study of spatial heterogeneity in lung cancer. The overall study: Compared with alpha-chain sequences, beta-chain sequences were consistently detected in greater numbers. The study, taken as a whole, reports: In blood, ubiquitous expanded tumor TCRs appeared more at resection than follow-up.

This CDR3 comprises 16 residues. Unmatched junction bases numbered 10, after V lost 5 bases and J lost 4 bases. CDR1 MNHEY and CDR2 SMNVEV come from the germline V gene (reference sequence). As for time point: sample taken at primary tumor resection. Whole RNA obtained from tumor, nontumor lung or frozen PBMC underwent sequencing without sorting. Each CDR3 protein gets one entry after TCRdb re-called the 5' RACE reads with MiXCR. The sample gives over 25,000 distinct CDR3 sequences, 8.4% of which show up once; under 40% is in the top ten. This clonotype was observed at least ten times. The target antigen is unknown.

This TCR came from a female donor with early-stage non-small cell lung cancer. The chain has TRBV27 and TRBJ1-1; 10 nucleotides line up with TRBD1. This specimen was PBMCs, taken at surgery. The CDR3 spells CASSSWTGGGRTEAFF. Here the CDR3 DNA reads TGTGCCAGCAGTAGCTGGACAGGGGGAGGACGCACTGAAGCTTTCTTT.